One and the same sample provided the 17 T cell receptor beta chains below, sequenced in a study of beta chain features in type 1 diabetes. Since all of the isolated RNA was reverse transcribed, expressed TCRB transcripts were what got sequenced. Profiling relied on immunoSEQ multiplex PCR, and the TCRdb table lists in-frame clones only, not all of them. The data hold about 210,000 clones, with roughly a tenth observed a single time. Sequencing was carried out using central memory CD4+ T cells from blood. These receptors all stem from a man aged 18-30 years in good health.

This clone showed up just a few times. CDR3 DNA: TGTGCCAGTAGTATCAAGAACTCTGGAAACACCATATATTTT. Its protein is CASSIKNSGNTIYF. V usage is TRBV19 and J usage is TRBJ1-3; D unclear. The CDR3 consists of 14 residues. Trimming stripped 3 bases from V and 0 bases from J, with 6 bases between. The germline CDR1 and CDR2 sequences are LNHDA and SQIVND (reference sequence).

This chain uses TRBV4-1 with TRBJ2-5; no clear D. Germline values: CDR1 MGHRA, CDR2 YSYEKL. This CDR3 region has 15 residues. V was shortened by 1 base and J by 1 base, with 10 bases between the two germline ends. The CDR3, as DNA: TGCGCCAGCAGCCAAGGACGGACCAGCCAAGAGACCCAGTACTTC. It translates to CASSQGRTSQETQYF.

In its sample, this clone was seen a few times. The chain links TRBV6-6 to TRBJ1-5; possible D gene TRBD1, 5 bases. V was clipped by 6 bases and J by 0 bases, with 12 bases between them. The germline CDR1 and CDR2 sequences are MNHNY and SVGAGI (reference sequence). This CDR3 comprises 15 residues. The CDR3 DNA reads TGTGCCAGCAGGCAGACAGAGTATAGCAATCAGCCCCAGCATTTT. Residues: CASRQTEYSNQPQHF.

The genes are TRBV4-3 and TRBJ2-5; maybe TRBD1 (6 bases). Trimming pared 4 bases from V and 7 bases from J, leaving 19 bases between. Germline CDR1 is LGHNA and CDR2 is YSLEER. The CDR3 length is 15 residues. The CDR3 DNA reads TGCGCCAGCAGCCCCGATCGGCAGACAGGCCCGACCCAGTACTTC. It translates to CASSPDRQTGPTQYF.

In its sample, this clone was seen a few times. The gene calls are TRBV29-1 and TRBJ1-2; D is perhaps TRBD1 (5 bases). Trimming took 3 bases from V and 2 from J, leaving 13 bases between them. The CDR3 is 14 residues long. Per germline, CDR1 SQVTM and CDR2 ANQGSEA. DNA for the CDR3: TGCAGCGTTGACAAGGCAGGGATCAACTATGGCTACACCTTC. Protein product: CSVDKAGINYGYTF.

CDR3 nucleotide sequence: TGTGCCAGCAGCCCCGGGACACCATACGAGCAGTACTTC. Its translation: CASSPGTPYEQYF. V usage is TRBV28 and J usage is TRBJ2-7; maybe TRBD1 (6 bases). The CDR3 is made up of 13 amino acids. Germline CDR1 is MDHEN and CDR2 is SYDVKM. V lost 6 bases, J lost 4 bases, and 13 bases lay in between.

This clone has a count of ten or more. The V gene is TRBV25-1, the J gene TRBJ2-2, with a tentative D call TRBD2 (6 bases). The length of the CDR3 is 15 residues. CDR1 and CDR2 (germline): MGHDK, SYGVNS. Trimming removed 4 bases at V and 4 bases at J, with 13 bases between. CDR3 in DNA: TGTGCCAGCAGTGTTCCGGGGGACGTCACCGGGGAGCTGTTTTTT. This translates into CASSVPGDVTGELFF.

DNA of the CDR3: TGTGCCAGCACGGGGTACTCCTACGAGCAGTACTTC. As protein: CASTGYSYEQYF. The J gene is TRBJ2-7, the V gene TRBV28; possible D gene TRBD2, 5 bases. V was clipped by 7 bases and J by 0 bases, with 7 bases between them. Germline loops: CDR1 MDHEN, CDR2 SYDVKM. CDR3 length: 12 amino acids.

This clone has more than one count but fewer than ten. The CDR3 coding sequence is TGTGCCAGCAGCCATAAGGCTGAAGCTTTCTTT. Translated: CASSHKAEAFF. The chain couples TRBV6-6 to TRBJ1-1; no definite D call. In germline, CDR1 is MNHNY, CDR2 SVGAGI (reference sequence). The CDR3 runs 11 residues. V was clipped by 6 bases and J by 6 bases, with 8 bases between them.

The V and J genes are TRBV28 and TRBJ2-7; 11 nucleotides align to TRBD1. The CDR3 contains 14 residues. V lost 4 bases, J lost 3 bases, and 2 bases stayed unmatched. Germline lookup yields CDR1 MDHEN and CDR2 SYDVKM. This CDR3 is CASSWGTGGYEQYF. The CDR3 DNA sequence: TGTGCCAGCAGTTGGGGGACAGGGGGCTACGAGCAGTACTTC.

The CDR3 here is CASSRQFQETQYF. CDR3 nucleotides: TGTGCCAGCAGCCGACAGTTCCAAGAGACCCAGTACTTC. The chain links TRBV2 to TRBJ2-5; a weak D match, TRBD1 (5 bases). V lost 6 bases, J lost 1 base, and 9 bases lay in between. The CDR3 sequence is 13 residues long. Germline V CDR1 and CDR2: SNHLY, FYNNEI.

The V and J genes are TRBV11-2 and TRBJ2-3; 10 nucleotides align to TRBD2. Germline V CDR1 and CDR2: SGHAT, FQNNGV. The CDR3 loop spans 16 amino acids. V shed 4 bases and J 2 bases; nucleotides not matched to a gene: 6. The CDR3 loop is CASSSRLAGVTDTQYF. CDR3 coding DNA: TGTGCCAGCAGCTCCCGGCTAGCGGGGGTCACAGATACGCAGTATTTT.

This clone was counted between two and nine times. V and J are TRBV2 and TRBJ2-1, with TRBD1 as a possible D gene (6 bases). The length of the CDR3 is 15 residues. Germline V gene lookup returns CDR1 SNHLY and CDR2 FYNNEI. The ends were cut back, 2 bases at V and 0 bases at J, with 8 bases in the middle. In DNA form, the CDR3 reads TGTGCCAGCAGTGAACGGACAGCCTCCTACAATGAGCAGTTCTTC. Translated: CASSERTASYNEQFF.

The chain is built from TRBV28 and TRBJ2-7; D ambiguous. CDR1 and CDR2 from the germline V gene are MDHEN and SYDVKM. The V end lost 4 bases, the J end lost 2 bases, and 18 bases lay between the germline ends. The CDR3 contains 16 residues. The CDR3 loop is CASSSPGPGRTYEQYF. The CDR3 DNA sequence: TGTGCCAGCAGTTCACCCGGTCCAGGCCGTACCTACGAGCAGTACTTC.

This clone was counted a few times. The chain links TRBV30 to TRBJ2-4; D unresolved. The CDR3 runs to 15 residues. Trimming cost V 0 bases and J 0 bases, with 9 bases left between them. Per the germline V gene, CDR1 is GTSNPN and CDR2 is SVGIG (reference sequence). The CDR3 DNA reads TGTGCCTGGAGTGTCGGCCAGCTAGCCAAAAACATTCAGTACTTC. This codes for CAWSVGQLAKNIQYF.

V is TRBV9 and J is TRBJ2-3; TRBD2 matches 9 bases. The V segment lost 7 bases and the J segment 3 bases; nucleotides outside the gene matches: 3. CDR1 is SGDLS, CDR2 YYNGEE, per germline. This CDR3 has 13 residues. CDR3: CASASGVTDTQYF. CDR3 nucleotide sequence: TGTGCCAGCGCTAGCGGGGTAACAGATACGCAGTATTTT.

V usage is TRBV5-5 and J usage is TRBJ2-3, with TRBD2 identical over 9 bases. CDR3 length equals 16 residues. The ends lost 3 bases at V and 1 base at J; junction bases unmatched: 6. CDR1 and CDR2 from the germline V gene are SGHKS and YYEKEE (reference sequence). As DNA, the CDR3 is TGTGCCAGCAGCTCCATTAGCGGGAGAGGCACAGATACGCAGTATTTT. Translation: CASSSISGRGTDTQYF.